Given below is one T cell receptor beta chain in context. This record belongs to a study of blood T cell repertoires in COVID-19. On the study more broadly: There were acute and convalescent COVID-19 samples, and they came from the United States, Italy and Spain. T cells, B-cell-depleted T cells, or PBMCs provided the cDNA or gDNA that served as material.

The germline gives CDR1 MNHEY, CDR2 SMNVEV (reference sequence). The trim removed 9 bases at V and 1 base at J, leaving 5 bases unmatched. This CDR3 region has 14 residues. In the study's own analysis: Counts of nucleated cells, estimated from reference gene primer amplification, were obtained. The repertoire was sequenced with immunoSEQ multiplex PCR; TCRdb's copy has only in-frame clones and lacks some. D and trimming come from the DNA, and the V and J calls and clone size come from that table. The sample contains under 300,000 clones, roughly 82% of which appear only once. This receptor was identified in a woman of 80 years or more with active or convalescent COVID-19. Sequencing was performed on peripheral blood. The chain has TRBV27 and TRBJ1-3, with 8 nucleotides matching TRBD1. CDR3 in amino acids: CASRQGSSGNTIYF. CDR3 DNA sequence: TGTGCCAGTAGACAGGGGTCATCTGGAAACACCATATATTTT.